The clone carrying this TCR beta chain was seen just once. The germline CDR1 and CDR2 sequences are SGHDT and YYEEEE. The CDR3 is 17 amino acids. V shed 1 base and J 2 bases; nucleotides not matched to a gene: 8. This entry is derived from a study of blood T cell repertoires in COVID-19. Clones were sequenced by immunoSEQ multiplex PCR, and TCRdb holds only the in-frame ones, with some missing. The repertoire holds 150,000 to 200,000 clones, with 84% as singletons. The sequence derives from a woman between 50 and 59 years old who had recovered from COVID-19. Sequencing used PBMCs or T cells enriched from blood (not recorded which). The chain carries TRBV5-6 and TRBJ2-3, with TRBD1 identical over 9 bases. CDR3 sequence reads: CASSLLGQGKITDTQYF. The CDR3 region has the DNA TGTGCCAGCAGCTTGTTGGGACAGGGAAAGATCACAGATACGCAGTATTTT.